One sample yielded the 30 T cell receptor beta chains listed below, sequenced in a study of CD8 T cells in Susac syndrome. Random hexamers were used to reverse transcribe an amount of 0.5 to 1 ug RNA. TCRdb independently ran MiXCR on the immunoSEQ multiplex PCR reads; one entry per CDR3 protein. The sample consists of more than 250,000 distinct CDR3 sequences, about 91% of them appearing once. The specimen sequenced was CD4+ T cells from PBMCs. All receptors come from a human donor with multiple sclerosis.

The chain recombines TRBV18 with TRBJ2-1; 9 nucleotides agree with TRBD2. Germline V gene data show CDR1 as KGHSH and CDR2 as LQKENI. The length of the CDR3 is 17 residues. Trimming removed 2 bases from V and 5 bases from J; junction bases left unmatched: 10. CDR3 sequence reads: CASSPNSGLAGNNEQFF. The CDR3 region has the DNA TGTGCCAGCTCACCAAATTCTGGGCTAGCGGGAAACAATGAGCAGTTCTTC.

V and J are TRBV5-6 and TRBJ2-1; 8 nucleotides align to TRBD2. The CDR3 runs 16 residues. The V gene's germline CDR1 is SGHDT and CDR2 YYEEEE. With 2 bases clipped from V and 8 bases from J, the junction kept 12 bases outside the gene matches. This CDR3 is CASSFYPGLGLDEQFF. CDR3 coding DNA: TGTGCCAGCAGCTTTTACCCGGGACTAGGCCTCGATGAGCAGTTCTTC. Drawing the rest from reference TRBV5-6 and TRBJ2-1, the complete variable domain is DAGVTQSPTHLIKTRGQQVTLRCSPKSGHDTVSWYQQALGQGPQFIFQYYEEEERQRGNFPDRFSGHQFPNYSSELNVNALLLGDSALYLCASSFYPGLGLDEQFFGPGTRLTVL.

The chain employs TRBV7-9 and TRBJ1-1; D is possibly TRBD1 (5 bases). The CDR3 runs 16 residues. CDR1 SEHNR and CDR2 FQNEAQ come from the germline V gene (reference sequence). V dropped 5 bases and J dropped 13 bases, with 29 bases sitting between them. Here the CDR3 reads CASSQQRGLSVGYVFF. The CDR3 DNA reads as TGTGCCAGCAGCCAACAGAGGGGCCTGTCGGTTGGATATGTTTTCTTT. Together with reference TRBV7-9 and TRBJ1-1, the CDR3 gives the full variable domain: DTGVSQNPRHKITKRGQNVTFRCDPISEHNRLYWYRQTLGQGPEFLTYFQNEAQLEKSRLLSDRFSAERPKGSFSTLEIQRTEQGDSAMYLCASSQQRGLSVGYVFFGQGTRLTVV.

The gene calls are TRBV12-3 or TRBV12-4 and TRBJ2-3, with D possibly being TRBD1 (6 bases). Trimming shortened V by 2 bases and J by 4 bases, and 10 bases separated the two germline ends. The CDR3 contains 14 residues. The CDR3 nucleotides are TGTGCCAGCAGTTTAAGAACAGGGCCAGATACGCAGTATTTT. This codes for CASSLRTGPDTQYF.

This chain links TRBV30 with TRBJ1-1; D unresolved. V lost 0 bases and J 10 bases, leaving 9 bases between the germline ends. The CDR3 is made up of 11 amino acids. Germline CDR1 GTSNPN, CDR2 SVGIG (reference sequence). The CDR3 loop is CAWSVGGGAFF. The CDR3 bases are TGTGCCTGGAGTGTAGGCGGTGGAGCTTTCTTT.

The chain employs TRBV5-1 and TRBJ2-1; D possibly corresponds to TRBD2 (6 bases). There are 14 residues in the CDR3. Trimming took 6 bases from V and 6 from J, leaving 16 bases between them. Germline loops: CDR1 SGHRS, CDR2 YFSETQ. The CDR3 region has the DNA TGCGCCAGCACCCAGAATGTGCGGGGCAATGAGCAGTTCTTC. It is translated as CASTQNVRGNEQFF.

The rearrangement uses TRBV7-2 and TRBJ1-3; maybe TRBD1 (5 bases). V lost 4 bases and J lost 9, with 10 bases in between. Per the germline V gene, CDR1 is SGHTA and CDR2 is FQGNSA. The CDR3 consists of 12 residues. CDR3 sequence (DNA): TGTGCCAGCAGCTCGCAGGGTGGCACCATATATTTT. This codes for CASSSQGGTIYF.

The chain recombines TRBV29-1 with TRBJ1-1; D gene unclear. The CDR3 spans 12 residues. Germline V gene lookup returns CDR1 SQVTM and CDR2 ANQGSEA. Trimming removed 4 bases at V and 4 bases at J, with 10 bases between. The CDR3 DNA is TGCAGCGTTGTTTGGGAGACCACTGAAGCTTTCTTT. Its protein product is CSVVWETTEAFF.

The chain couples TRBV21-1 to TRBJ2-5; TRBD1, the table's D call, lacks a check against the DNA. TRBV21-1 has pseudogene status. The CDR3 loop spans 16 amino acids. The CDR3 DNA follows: TGTGCCAGCAGCAACGTTCGTGCAGGGGGTCCGGAGACCCAGTACTTC. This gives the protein CASSNVRAGGPETQYF.

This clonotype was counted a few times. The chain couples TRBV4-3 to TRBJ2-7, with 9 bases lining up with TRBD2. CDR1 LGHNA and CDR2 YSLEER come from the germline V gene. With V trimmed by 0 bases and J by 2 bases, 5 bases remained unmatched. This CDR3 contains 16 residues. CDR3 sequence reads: CASSQDRAGGPYEQYF. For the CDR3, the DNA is TGCGCCAGCAGCCAAGATAGGGCGGGAGGGCCCTACGAGCAGTACTTC.

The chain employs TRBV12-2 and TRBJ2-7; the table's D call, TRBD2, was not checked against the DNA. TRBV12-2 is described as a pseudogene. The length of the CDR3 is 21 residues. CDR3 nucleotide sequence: TGTGCAAGTCGCTTAGCTTTAGTCCCTGGGACTAGCGGGATTTTACACTACGAGCAGTACTTC. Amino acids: CASRLALVPGTSGILHYEQYF.

As DNA, the CDR3 is TGTGCCAGCAGCCTCAGCACTCTAGGCGATCAGCCCCAGCATTTT. Protein sequence: CASSLSTLGDQPQHF. The V gene is TRBV3-1, the J gene TRBJ1-5, with D uncertain. The germline CDR1 and CDR2 sequences are LGHDT and YNNKEL (reference sequence). Trimming shortened V by 4 bases and J by 5 bases, and 15 bases separated the two germline ends. The CDR3 is made up of 15 amino acids.

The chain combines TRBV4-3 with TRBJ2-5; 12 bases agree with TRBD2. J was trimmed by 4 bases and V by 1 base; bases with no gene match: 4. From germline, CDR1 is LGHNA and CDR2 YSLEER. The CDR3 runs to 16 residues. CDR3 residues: CASSQVPTSGRETQYF. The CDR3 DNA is TGCGCCAGCAGCCAAGTCCCGACTAGCGGGAGAGAGACCCAGTACTTC.

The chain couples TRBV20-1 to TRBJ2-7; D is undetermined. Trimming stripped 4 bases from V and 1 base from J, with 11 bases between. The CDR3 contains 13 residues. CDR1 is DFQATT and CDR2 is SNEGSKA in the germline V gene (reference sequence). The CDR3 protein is CSATFSRSYEQYF. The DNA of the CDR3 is TGCAGTGCTACCTTTAGCAGGTCCTACGAGCAGTACTTC.

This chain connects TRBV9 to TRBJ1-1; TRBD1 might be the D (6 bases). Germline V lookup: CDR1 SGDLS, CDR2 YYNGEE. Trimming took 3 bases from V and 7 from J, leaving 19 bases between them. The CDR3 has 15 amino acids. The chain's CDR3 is CASSASTSLRGEAFF. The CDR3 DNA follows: TGTGCCAGCAGCGCAAGTACCTCCCTCAGGGGTGAAGCTTTCTTT.

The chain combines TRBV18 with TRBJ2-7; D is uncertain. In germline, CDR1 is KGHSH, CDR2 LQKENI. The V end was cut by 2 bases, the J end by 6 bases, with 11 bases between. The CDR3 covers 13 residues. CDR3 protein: CASSPVTHGEQYF. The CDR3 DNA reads TGTGCCAGCTCACCAGTGACTCATGGCGAGCAGTACTTC.

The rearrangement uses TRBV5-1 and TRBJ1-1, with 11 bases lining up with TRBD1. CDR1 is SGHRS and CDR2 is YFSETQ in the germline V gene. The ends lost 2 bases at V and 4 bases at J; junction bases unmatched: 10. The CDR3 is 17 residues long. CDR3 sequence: CASSLLGQGARGTEAFF. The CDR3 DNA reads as TGCGCCAGCAGCTTACTAGGACAGGGGGCAAGGGGCACTGAAGCTTTCTTT.

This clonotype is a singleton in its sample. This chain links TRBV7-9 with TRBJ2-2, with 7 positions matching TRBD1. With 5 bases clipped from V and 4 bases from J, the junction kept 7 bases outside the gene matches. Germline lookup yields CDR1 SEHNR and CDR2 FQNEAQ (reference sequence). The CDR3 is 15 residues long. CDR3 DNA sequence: TGTGCCAGCAGCCAGATTACAGGGGTCACCGGGGAGCTGTTTTTT. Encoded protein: CASSQITGVTGELFF.

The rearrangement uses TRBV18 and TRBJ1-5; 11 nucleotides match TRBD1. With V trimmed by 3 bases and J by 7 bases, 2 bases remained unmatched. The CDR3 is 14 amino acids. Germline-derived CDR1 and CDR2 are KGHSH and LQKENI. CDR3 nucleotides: TGTGCCAGCTCACCCGGGGACAGGGGGCAGCCCCAGCATTTT. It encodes CASSPGDRGQPQHF.

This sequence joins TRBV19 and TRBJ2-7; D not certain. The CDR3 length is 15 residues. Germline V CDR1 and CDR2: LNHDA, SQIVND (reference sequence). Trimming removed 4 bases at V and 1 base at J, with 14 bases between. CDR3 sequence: CASSTGQERSYEQYF. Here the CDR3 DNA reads TGTGCCAGTAGTACTGGTCAGGAGCGATCCTACGAGCAGTACTTC.

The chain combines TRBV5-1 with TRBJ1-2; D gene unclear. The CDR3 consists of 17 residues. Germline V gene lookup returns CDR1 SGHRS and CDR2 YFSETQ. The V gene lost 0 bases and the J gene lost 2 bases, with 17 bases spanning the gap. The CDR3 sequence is CASSLASRGPENYGYTF. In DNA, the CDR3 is TGCGCCAGCAGCTTGGCGTCGCGTGGGCCGGAAAACTATGGCTACACCTTC.

The CDR3 DNA sequence: TGCAGTGCTAGAGATGTGCGGGGGAGATACAATGAGCAGTTCTTC. Encoded protein: CSARDVRGRYNEQFF. The chain has TRBV20-1 and TRBJ2-1; 7 nucleotides align to TRBD2. Trimming took 0 bases from V and 4 from J; bases not matched to a gene: 6. Germline V lookup: CDR1 DFQATT, CDR2 SNEGSKA (reference sequence). This CDR3 spans 15 amino acids.

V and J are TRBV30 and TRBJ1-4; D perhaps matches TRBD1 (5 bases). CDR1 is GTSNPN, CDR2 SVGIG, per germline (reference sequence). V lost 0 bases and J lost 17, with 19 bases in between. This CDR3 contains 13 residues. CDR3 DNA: TGTGCCTGGAGTGTGAGATCAGGGACTCGAAATTTTTTT. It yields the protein CAWSVRSGTRNFF.

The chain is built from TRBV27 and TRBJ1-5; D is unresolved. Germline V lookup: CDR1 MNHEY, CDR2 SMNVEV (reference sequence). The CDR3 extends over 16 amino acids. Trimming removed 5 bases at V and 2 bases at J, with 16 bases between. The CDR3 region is CASSPGWAAGNQPQHF. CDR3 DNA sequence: TGTGCCAGCAGTCCCGGGTGGGCGGCAGGCAATCAGCCCCAGCATTTT.

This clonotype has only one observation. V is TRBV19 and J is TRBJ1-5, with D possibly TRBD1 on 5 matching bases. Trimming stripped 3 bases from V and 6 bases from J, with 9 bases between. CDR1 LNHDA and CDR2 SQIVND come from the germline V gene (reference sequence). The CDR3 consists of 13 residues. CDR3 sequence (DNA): TGTGCCAGTAGTATGGGGGTAGGTCAGCCCCAGCATTTT. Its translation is CASSMGVGQPQHF.

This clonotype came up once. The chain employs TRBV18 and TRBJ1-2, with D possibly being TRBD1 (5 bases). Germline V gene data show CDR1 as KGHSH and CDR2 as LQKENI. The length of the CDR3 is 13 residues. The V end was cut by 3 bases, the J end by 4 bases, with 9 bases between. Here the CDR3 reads CASSPSGLYGYTF. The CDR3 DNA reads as TGTGCCAGCTCACCCTCGGGGCTCTATGGCTACACCTTC.

In nucleotides, the CDR3 is TGTGCCAGCAGCTTAGGGGGGACATCTGAGGTACTCACTGAAGCTTTCTTT. Translated, it gives CASSLGGTSEVLTEAFF. The rearrangement links TRBV7-8 to TRBJ1-1; possibly TRBD1 for D (6 bases). In germline, CDR1 is SGHVS, CDR2 FQNEAQ. V lost 1 base to trimming and J lost 4 bases, with 19 bases between them. This CDR3 has 17 residues.

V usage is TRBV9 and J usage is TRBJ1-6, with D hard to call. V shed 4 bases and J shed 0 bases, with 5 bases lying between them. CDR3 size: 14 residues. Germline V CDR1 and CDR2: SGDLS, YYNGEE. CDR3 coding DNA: TGTGCCAGCAGCTCCCACTCCTATAATTCACCCCTCCACTTT. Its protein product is CASSSHSYNSPLHF.

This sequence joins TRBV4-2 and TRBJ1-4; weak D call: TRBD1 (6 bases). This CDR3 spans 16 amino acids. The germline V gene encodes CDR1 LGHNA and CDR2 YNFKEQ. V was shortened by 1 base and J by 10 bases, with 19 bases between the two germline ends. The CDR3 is CASSQGRGHAPGKLFF. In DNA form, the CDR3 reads TGTGCCAGCAGCCAAGGACGGGGACACGCCCCGGGAAAACTGTTTTTT.

CDR3 DNA sequence: TGTGCCAGCAGACGAATTGGGGGACTAGCGGATAGAAACGAGCAGTACTTC. This encodes CASRRIGGLADRNEQYF. The chain uses TRBV2 and TRBJ2-7; 11 positions match TRBD2. Trimming removed 6 bases from V and 5 bases from J; junction bases left unmatched: 15. From germline, CDR1 is SNHLY and CDR2 FYNNEI. There are 17 residues in the CDR3.